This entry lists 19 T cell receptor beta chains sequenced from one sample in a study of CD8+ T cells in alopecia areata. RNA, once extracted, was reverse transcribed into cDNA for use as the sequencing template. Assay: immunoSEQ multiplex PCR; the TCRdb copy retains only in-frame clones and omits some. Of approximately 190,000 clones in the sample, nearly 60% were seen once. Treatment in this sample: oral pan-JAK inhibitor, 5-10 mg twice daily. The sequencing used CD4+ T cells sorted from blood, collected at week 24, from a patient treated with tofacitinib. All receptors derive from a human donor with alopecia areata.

CDR3 sequence: CASSLSLRDEQYF. CDR3 DNA sequence: TGTGCCAGCAGTTTAAGTCTAAGAGACGAGCAGTACTTC. The J gene is TRBJ2-7, the V gene TRBV28; no reliable D call. Trimming removed 2 bases from V and 5 bases from J, with 10 bases in between. The CDR3 extends over 13 amino acids. CDR1 and CDR2 (germline): MDHEN, SYDVKM.

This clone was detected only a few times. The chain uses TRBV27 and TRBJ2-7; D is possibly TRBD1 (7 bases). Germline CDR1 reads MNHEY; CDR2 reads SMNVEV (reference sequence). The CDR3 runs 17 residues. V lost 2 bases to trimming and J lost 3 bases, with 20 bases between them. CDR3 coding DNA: TGTGCCAGCAGTTTACCCAGGATACAGGGGAGGATCTACGAGCAGTACTTC. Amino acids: CASSLPRIQGRIYEQYF.

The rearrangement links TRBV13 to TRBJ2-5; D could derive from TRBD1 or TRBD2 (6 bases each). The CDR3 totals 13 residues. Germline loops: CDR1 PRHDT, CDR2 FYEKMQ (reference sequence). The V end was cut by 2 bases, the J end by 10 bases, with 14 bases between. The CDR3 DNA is TGTGCCAGCAGCTTAAGAGGAAGGGGGGACCAGTACTTC. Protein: CASSLRGRGDQYF. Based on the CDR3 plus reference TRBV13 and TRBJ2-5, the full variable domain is AAGVIQSPRHLIKEKRETATLKCYPIPRHDTVYWYQQGPGQDPQFLISFYEKMQSDKGSIPDRFSAQQFSDYHSELNMSSLELGDSALYFCASSLRGRGDQYFGPGTRLLVL.

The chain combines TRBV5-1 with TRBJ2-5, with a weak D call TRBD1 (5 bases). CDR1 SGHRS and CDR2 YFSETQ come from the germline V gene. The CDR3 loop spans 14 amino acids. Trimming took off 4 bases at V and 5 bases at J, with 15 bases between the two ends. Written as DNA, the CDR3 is TGCGCCAGCAGCCCTGGGGCCGGGTTCGAGACCCAGTACTTC. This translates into CASSPGAGFETQYF. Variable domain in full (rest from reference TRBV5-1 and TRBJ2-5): KAGVTQTPRYLIKTRGQQVTLSCSPISGHRSVSWYQQTPGQGLQFLFEYFSETQRNKGNFPGRFSGRQFSNSRSEMNVSTLELGDSALYLCASSPGAGFETQYFGPGTRLLVL.

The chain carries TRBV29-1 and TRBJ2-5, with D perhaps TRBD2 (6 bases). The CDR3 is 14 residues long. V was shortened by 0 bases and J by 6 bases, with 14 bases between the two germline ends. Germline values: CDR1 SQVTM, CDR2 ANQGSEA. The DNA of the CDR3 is TGCAGCGTTGAAGAAGGAGTCCGCGGGAAGACCCAGTACTTC. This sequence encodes CSVEEGVRGKTQYF.

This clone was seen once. The CDR3 DNA is TGTGCCAGCAGCTACAGGGGCCGCGGGTATGGCTACACCTTC. Protein: CASSYRGRGYGYTF. The chain employs TRBV6-5 and TRBJ1-2, with 7 positions matching TRBD1. CDR1 is MNHEY, CDR2 SVGAGI, per germline. The length of the CDR3 is 14 residues. V trimming: 6 bases; J trimming: 5 bases; junction bases outside the gene matches: 9.

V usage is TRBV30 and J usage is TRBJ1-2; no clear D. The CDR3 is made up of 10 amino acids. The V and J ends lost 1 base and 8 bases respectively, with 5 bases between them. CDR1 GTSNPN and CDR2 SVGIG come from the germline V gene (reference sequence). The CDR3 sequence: CAWSGGGYTF. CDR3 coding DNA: TGTGCCTGGAGTGGGGGAGGCTACACCTTC. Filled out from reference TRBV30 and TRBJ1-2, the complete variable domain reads SQTIHQWPATLVQPVGSPLSLECTVEGTSNPNLYWYRQAAGRGLQLLFYSVGIGQISSEVPQNLSASRPQDRQFILSSKKLLLSDSGFYLCAWSGGGYTFGSGTRLTVV.

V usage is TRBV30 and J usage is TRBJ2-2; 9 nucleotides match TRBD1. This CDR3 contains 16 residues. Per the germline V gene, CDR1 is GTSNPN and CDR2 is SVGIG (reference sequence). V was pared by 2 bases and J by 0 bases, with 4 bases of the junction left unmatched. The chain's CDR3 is CAWSLQGAPNTGELFF. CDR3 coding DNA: TGTGCCTGGAGTTTACAGGGGGCCCCGAACACCGGGGAGCTGTTTTTT.

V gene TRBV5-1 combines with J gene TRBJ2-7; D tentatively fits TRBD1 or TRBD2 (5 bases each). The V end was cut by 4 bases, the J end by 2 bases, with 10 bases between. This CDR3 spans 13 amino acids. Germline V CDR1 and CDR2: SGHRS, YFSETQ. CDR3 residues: CASSGRDPYEQYF. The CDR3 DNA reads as TGCGCCAGCAGCGGCCGGGACCCCTACGAGCAGTACTTC.

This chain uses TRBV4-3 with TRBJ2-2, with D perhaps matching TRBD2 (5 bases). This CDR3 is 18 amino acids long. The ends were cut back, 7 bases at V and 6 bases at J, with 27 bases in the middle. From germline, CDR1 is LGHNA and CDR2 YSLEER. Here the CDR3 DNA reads TGCGCCAGCAAAAACCAGACACGCATTACTAGGTTTCCCGGGGAGCTGTTTTTT. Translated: CASKNQTRITRFPGELFF.

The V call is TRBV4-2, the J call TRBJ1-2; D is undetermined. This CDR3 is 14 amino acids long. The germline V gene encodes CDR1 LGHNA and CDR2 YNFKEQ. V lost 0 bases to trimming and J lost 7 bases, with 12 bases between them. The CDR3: CASSQEVWVPGYTF. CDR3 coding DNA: TGTGCCAGCAGCCAAGAAGTATGGGTTCCTGGCTACACCTTC.

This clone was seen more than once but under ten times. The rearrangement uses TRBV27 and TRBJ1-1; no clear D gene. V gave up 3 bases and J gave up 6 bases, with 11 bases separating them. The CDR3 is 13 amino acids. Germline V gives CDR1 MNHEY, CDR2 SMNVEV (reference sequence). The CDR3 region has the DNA TGTGCCAGCAGTTTGGAGGGTTTCGCTGAAGCTTTCTTT. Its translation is CASSLEGFAEAFF.

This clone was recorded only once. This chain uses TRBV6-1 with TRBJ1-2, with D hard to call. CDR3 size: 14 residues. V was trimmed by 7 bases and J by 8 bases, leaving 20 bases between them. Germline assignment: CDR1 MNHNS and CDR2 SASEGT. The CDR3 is CASKVSGSGGGYTF. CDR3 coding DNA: TGTGCCAGCAAAGTGTCGGGAAGCGGCGGGGGCTACACCTTC.

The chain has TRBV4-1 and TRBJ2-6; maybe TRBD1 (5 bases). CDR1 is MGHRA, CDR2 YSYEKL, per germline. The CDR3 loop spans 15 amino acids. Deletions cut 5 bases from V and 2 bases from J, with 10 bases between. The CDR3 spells CASSSRQTGANVLTF. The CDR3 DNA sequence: TGCGCCAGCAGCTCCCGACAGACTGGGGCCAACGTCCTGACTTTC.

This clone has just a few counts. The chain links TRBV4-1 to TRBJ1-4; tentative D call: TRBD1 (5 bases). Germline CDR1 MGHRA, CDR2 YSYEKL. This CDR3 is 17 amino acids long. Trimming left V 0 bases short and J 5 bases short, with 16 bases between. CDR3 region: CASSQDPRRAPNEKLFF. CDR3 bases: TGCGCCAGCAGCCAAGATCCTCGCAGGGCCCCGAATGAAAAACTGTTTTTT.

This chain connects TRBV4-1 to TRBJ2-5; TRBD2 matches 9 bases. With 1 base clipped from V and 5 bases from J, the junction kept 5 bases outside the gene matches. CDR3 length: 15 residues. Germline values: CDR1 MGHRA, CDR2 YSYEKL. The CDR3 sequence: CASSQGARGGETQYF. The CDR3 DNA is TGCGCCAGCAGCCAAGGGGCGCGGGGGGGGGAGACCCAGTACTTC.

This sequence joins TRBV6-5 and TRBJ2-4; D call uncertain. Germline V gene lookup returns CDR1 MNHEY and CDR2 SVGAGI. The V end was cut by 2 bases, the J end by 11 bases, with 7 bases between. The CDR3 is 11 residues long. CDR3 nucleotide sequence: TGTGCCAGCAGTTACCCGCCTCTTCAGTACTTC. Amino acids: CASSYPPLQYF.

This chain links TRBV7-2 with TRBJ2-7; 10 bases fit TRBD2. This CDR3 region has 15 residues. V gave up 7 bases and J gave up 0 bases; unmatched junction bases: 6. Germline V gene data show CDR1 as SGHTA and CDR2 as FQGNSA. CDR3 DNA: TGTGCCAGCACCGTTAGCGGGGGGCTCTCCTACGAGCAGTACTTC. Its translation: CASTVSGGLSYEQYF.

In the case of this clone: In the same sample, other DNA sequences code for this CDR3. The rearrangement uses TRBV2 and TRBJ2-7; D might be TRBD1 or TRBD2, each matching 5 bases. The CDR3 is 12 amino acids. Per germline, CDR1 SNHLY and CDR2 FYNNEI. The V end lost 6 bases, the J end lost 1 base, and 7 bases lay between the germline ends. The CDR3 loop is CASRRGSYEQYF. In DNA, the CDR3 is TGTGCCAGCAGGAGGGGTTCCTACGAGCAGTACTTC. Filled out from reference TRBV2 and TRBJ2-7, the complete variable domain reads EPEVTQTPSHQVTQMGQEVILRCVPISNHLYFYWYRQILGQKVEFLVSFYNNEISEKSEIFDDQFSVERPDGSNFTLKIRSTKLEDSAMYFCASRRGSYEQYFGPGTRLTVT.